This T cell receptor (beta chain) was recorded in a study of blood T cells in healthy people across ages (dated by TCRdb to 2015 to 2017). Context from the whole study: In model experiments, roughly one uniquely barcoded TCR beta cDNA molecule per two T cells was captured by template switching. To avoid experimental bias, donors of different ages were randomly spread across the sequencing lanes. The donors were split into four age groups: young (average 16 years), middle-aged (more than 35), aged (approximately 60) and long-lived (under 90). The study measured age-related changes in TCR beta repertoire diversity using deep sequencing normalized with unique cDNA molecular identifiers. For two donors (one aged 18 to 30 and one aged 80 or older), the study analyzed two additional independent replicas of 1 million unique cDNA reads from the same blood draw. Overall study results and their limits: Conclusive comparison of naive and antigen-experienced compartments was prevented by the profiling of bulk unsorted PBMCs. A strong correlation was found between observed TCR beta diversity and the percentage of naive T cells measured by flow cytometry. Because the CMV infection status of the donors was unknown, age-related changes in expanded clonotypes may potentially have been confounded. Estimates of total diversity based on one million sequenced T cells were regarded as lower bounds and as underestimates. Compared with the aged group, the long-lived group had more naive CD4+ T cells, fewer expanded clones and increased TCR diversity, a pattern suggesting age selection. As age increased, observed TCR beta diversity per million T cells dropped in a roughly linear way, and a significant reduction was already evident by age about 40.

The library relied on 5' RACE. The instrument given in TCRdb is Illumina HiSeq 2500. A second roughly 6 to 12 cycle PCR used a sample-barcoded 5' primer and a J-beta primer mix. Each TCR beta cDNA molecule received a unique molecular identifier from a template-switch 5' adaptor carrying 12 random nucleotides. At least 2.5 million CDR3-containing paired-end reads were obtained from each sample. First-strand cDNA synthesis was performed from all RNA using the Mint cDNA synthesis kit, with priming by a TRBC-specific oligonucleotide. All cDNA was treated with uracil-DNA glycosylase and then went through a first 18-cycle PCR with the universal primers M1SS and BC2_uni_R. As for the authors' bioinformatics: For normalization, 1 million high-quality reads, each with a distinct molecular identifier, were randomly selected from each sample. Reads sharing molecular identifiers were discarded rather than binned into consensus sequences. MiTCR, with a Q25 quality threshold and the strictest error-elimination algorithm, was used for CDR3 identification, clonotype clustering and error correction. A nonparametric unseen species model using Euler transformation provided a lower-bound estimate of total TCR beta diversity. TCRdb's own reprocessing of the public reads used fastp at Q25 and MiXCR and kept productive beta chains. Rows with a matching CDR3 protein are joined into one entry that keeps the most common DNA and genes. In this record, the V and J calls reflect TCRdb's handling and not the investigators' own analysis. This sample comprises 1.5 million to 2 million distinct CDR3 sequences, around half of them detected only once. The ten top clones hold less than 2.5% of the sample.

The roughly 39 donors, aged roughly 6 to 90 years, were systemically healthy Caucasian individuals from Russia. Ten milliliters of peripheral blood were drawn from each donor into EDTA-treated Vacutainer tubes. Ficoll-Paque density-gradient centrifugation was used to isolate PBMCs, with at least 6 million per sample. Trizol reagent was used to extract total RNA from PBMCs, with at least 6 micrograms per sample. Naive CD45RAhigh/CD27high T cell percentages were measured by flow cytometry on a PBMC aliquot from every donor. A word on this clonotype: The clone's antigen remains unknown. No base-level quality is on record; no much larger clone is a single base apart.

The receptor's source is a woman between 35 and 50 years old in good health. Sample: blood.

The CDR3 amino acid sequence is: CASRPRDSPYEQYF. The nucleotide sequence reads TGTGCCAGTAGACCACGGGACAGCCCATACGAGCAGTACTTC. This chain is built from TRBV19 and TRBJ2-7, with 7 central nucleotides matching TRBD1. Including cysteine and phenylalanine, the CDR3 has 14 amino acids. Only the CDR3 part of the read is kept: 42 bases, read in frame from the first base. According to the germline V gene (reference sequence), CDR1 reads LNHDA and CDR2 reads SQIVND. Unmatched junction bases come to 9, with V trimmed by 6 bases and J by 4 bases.